These 14 T cell receptor beta chains were all obtained from the same sample, sequenced in a study of shared clonotypes between healthy human individuals (dated by TCRdb to the early 2020s). Library generation was performed with the immunoSEQ multiplex PCR assay. TCRdb holds this immuneACCESS table with in-frame rearrangements only. Some clones are missing; in checked studies, unresolved V genes explain under half, and the rest has no known cause. The sample profile shows hundreds of thousands of clones; 70% to 80% of them were found once. The top ten constitute about 13% of the sample. The sequencing input was PBMCs. The receptors shown here come from a woman aged 40 to 49 in good health. Some clones in this sample may be carry-over from other donors' samples.

The chain is built from TRBV30 and TRBJ1-6, with D tentatively TRBD1 (5 bases). V was cut by 2 bases and J by 10 bases, with 15 bases left in between. Germline CDR1 GTSNPN, CDR2 SVGIG (reference sequence). CDR3 length equals 14 residues. CDR3 in amino acids: CAWSQSGRGSPLHF. The CDR3 DNA is TGTGCCTGGAGTCAGTCGGGGAGGGGCTCACCCCTCCACTTT.

The sample holds a few counts of this clone. The chain recombines TRBV5-1 with TRBJ2-3; a weak D match, TRBD2 (6 bases). The CDR3 consists of 14 residues. Per germline, CDR1 SGHRS and CDR2 YFSETQ. Between the trimmed V and J ends, which lost 0 bases and 5 bases, there was a span of 10 bases. The CDR3, as DNA: TGCGCCAGCAGCTTGGGACTAGATGTAGATACGCAGTATTTT. Protein sequence: CASSLGLDVDTQYF.

The chain recombines TRBV6-1 with TRBJ2-3, with D perhaps given as TRBD1 or TRBD2 (6 bases each). The germline V gene has CDR1 MNHNS and CDR2 SASEGT. The CDR3 runs to 14 residues. Trimming took 8 bases from V and 0 from J, leaving 12 bases between them. CDR3 nucleotide sequence: TGTGCCAGCGAGGGGGGATCTAGCACAGATACGCAGTATTTT. It is translated as CASEGGSSTDTQYF.

The rearrangement uses TRBV7-9 and TRBJ2-6; D gene ambiguous. V shed 5 bases and J shed 4 bases, with 9 bases lying between them. Germline V gives CDR1 SEHNR, CDR2 FQNEAQ (reference sequence). This CDR3 contains 14 residues. The CDR3 loop reads CASSLPTGANVLTF. The CDR3 DNA is TGTGCCAGCAGCCTCCCCACAGGGGCCAACGTCCTGACTTTC.

The J gene is TRBJ2-1, the V gene TRBV9; D might be TRBD2 (6 bases). Per germline, CDR1 SGDLS and CDR2 YYNGEE. The V end lost 5 bases, the J end lost 4 bases, and 13 bases lay between the germline ends. CDR3 size: 14 residues. The CDR3: CASSKDYSYNEQFF. In DNA form, the CDR3 reads TGTGCCAGCAGTAAGGACTACTCATACAATGAGCAGTTCTTC.

The V gene is TRBV9, the J gene TRBJ2-5; 7 positions agree with TRBD2. Unmatched junction bases numbered 12, after V lost 2 bases and J lost 2 bases. From germline, CDR1 is SGDLS and CDR2 YYNGEE. CDR3 size: 17 residues. The CDR3 spells CASSVSTQSGVQETQYF. The CDR3 nucleotides are TGTGCCAGCAGCGTCTCAACGCAGAGCGGGGTACAAGAGACCCAGTACTTC.

A few counts support this clone. The chain has TRBV29-1 and TRBJ2-1, with D perhaps matching TRBD1 or TRBD2 (8 bases each). The V end lost 2 bases, the J end lost 5 bases, and 22 bases lay between the germline ends. Germline values: CDR1 SQVTM, CDR2 ANQGSEA. CDR3 length: 17 amino acids. CDR3 sequence (DNA): TGCAGCGTTGAATGGGGTCCGAGCGGGGGACAGGACAATGAGCAGTTCTTC. This sequence encodes CSVEWGPSGGQDNEQFF.

Only a few counts were recorded for this clone. The V call is TRBV5-4, the J call TRBJ2-1; TRBD2 matches 7 bases. The CDR3 covers 15 residues. Germline assignment: CDR1 SGHNT and CDR2 YYREEE (reference sequence). Germline trimming cut 0 bases from V and 7 bases from J; bases unmatched to any gene: 7. CDR3 bases: TGTGCCAGCAGCTTGGGTGCGGGAGAGGGGAATGAGCAGTTCTTC. Translation gives CASSLGAGEGNEQFF.

The chain joins TRBV19 to TRBJ2-2; D may be TRBD1 or TRBD2 (5 bases each). Trimming removed 5 bases from V and 0 bases from J, with 10 bases in between. Germline V gene data show CDR1 as LNHDA and CDR2 as SQIVND (reference sequence). The CDR3 length is 15 residues. The CDR3 protein is CASSLGTTNTGELFF. DNA of the CDR3: TGTGCCAGTAGTCTCGGGACGACGAACACCGGGGAGCTGTTTTTT. Drawing the rest from reference TRBV19 and TRBJ2-2, the complete variable domain is DGGITQSPKYLFRKEGQNVTLSCEQNLNHDAMYWYRQDPGQGLRLIYYSQIVNDFQKGDIAEGYSVSREKKESFPLTVTSAQKNPTAFYLCASSLGTTNTGELFFGEGSRLTVL.

V and J are TRBV7-6 and TRBJ2-1, with 10 nucleotides matching TRBD2. CDR3 length equals 17 residues. Germline-derived CDR1 and CDR2 are SGHVS and FNYEAQ. V trimming: 1 base; J trimming: 4 bases; junction bases outside the gene matches: 7. CDR3: CASSLGPSGSVYNEQFF. As DNA, the CDR3 is TGTGCCAGCAGCTTAGGGCCTAGCGGGAGCGTTTACAATGAGCAGTTCTTC.

This clone was observed a few times. The chain carries TRBV11-2 and TRBJ2-2; either TRBD1 or TRBD2 may fit D (6 bases each). Trimming cost V 7 bases and J 8 bases, with 17 bases left between them. CDR3 length: 14 amino acids. Germline V gene sequence: CDR1 SGHAT, CDR2 FQNNGV. The CDR3 is CASTHWGATGELFF. Written as DNA, the CDR3 is TGTGCCAGCACTCACTGGGGGGCGACTGGGGAGCTGTTTTTT. Combining the CDR3 with reference TRBV11-2 and TRBJ2-2 gives the whole variable domain EAGVAQSPRYKIIEKRQSVAFWCNPISGHATLYWYQQILGQGPKLLIQFQNNGVVDDSQLPKDRFSAERLKGVDSTLKIQPAKLEDSAVYLCASTHWGATGELFFGEGSRLTVL.

This sequence joins TRBV2 and TRBJ2-5, with 7 bases identical to TRBD2. V trimming: 2 bases; J trimming: 9 bases; junction bases outside the gene matches: 12. Germline CDR1 SNHLY, CDR2 FYNNEI. The CDR3 has 15 residues. Here the CDR3 reads CASSELVGGPGSQYF. Here the CDR3 DNA reads TGTGCCAGCAGTGAATTGGTGGGAGGGCCGGGTTCCCAGTACTTC.

The rearrangement uses TRBV19 and TRBJ1-5; D ambiguous. The CDR3 is 13 residues long. Germline V CDR1 and CDR2: LNHDA, SQIVND (reference sequence). Trimming took 5 bases from V and 5 from J, leaving 10 bases between them. The DNA of the CDR3 is TGTGCCAGTAGTGAGCAGGCACATCAGCCCCAGCATTTT. This translates into CASSEQAHQPQHF.

This chain links TRBV7-9 with TRBJ1-1, with D possibly matching TRBD1 (5 bases). CDR3 length: 14 amino acids. V was cut by 1 base and J by 7 bases, with 13 bases left in between. Germline V lookup: CDR1 SEHNR, CDR2 FQNEAQ (reference sequence). The CDR3 DNA is TGTGCCAGCAGCTTAGAAACCGGGACCGTTGAAGCTTTCTTT. The encoded protein is CASSLETGTVEAFF.